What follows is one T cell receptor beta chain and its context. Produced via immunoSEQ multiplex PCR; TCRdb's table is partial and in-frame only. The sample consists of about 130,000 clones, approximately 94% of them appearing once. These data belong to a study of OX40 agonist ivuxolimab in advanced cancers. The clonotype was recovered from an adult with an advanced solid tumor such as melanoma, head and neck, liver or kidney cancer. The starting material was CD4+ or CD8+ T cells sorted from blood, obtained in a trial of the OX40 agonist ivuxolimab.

CDR3 amino acids: CATSRAEVDTEAFF. The CDR3 coding sequence is TGTGCCACCAGCAGAGCTGAAGTGGACACTGAAGCTTTCTTT. The chain uses TRBV15 and TRBJ1-1; D is undetermined. Germline CDR1 and CDR2: LNHNV and YYDKDF (reference sequence). V gave up 1 base and J gave up 3 bases, with 9 bases separating them. CDR3 length: 14 amino acids. Full variable domain (outside the CDR3, taken from reference TRBV15 and TRBJ1-1): DAMVIQNPRYQVTQFGKPVTLSCSQTLNHNVMYWYQQKSSQAPKLLFHYYDKDFNNEADTPDNFQSRRPNTSFCFLDIRSPGLGDTAMYLCATSRAEVDTEAFFGQGTRLTVV.